These 20 T cell receptor beta chains originate from one sample sequenced in a study of early T cells in non-severe SARS-CoV-2 infection. TCRdb recomputed calls from the 5' RACE reads with MiXCR, one row per CDR3 protein. The sample shows 80,000 or so distinct CDR3 sequences, over 13% of them seen only once. The sequenced material came from whole blood. Source of these receptors: an adult who was a healthcare worker with PCR-confirmed SARS-CoV-2 infection or an uninfected control (not recorded which).

The chain recombines TRBV7-9 with TRBJ2-5, with D unresolved. The V gene lost 8 bases and the J gene lost 6 bases, with 10 bases spanning the gap. The CDR3 length is 11 residues. The germline gives CDR1 SEHNR, CDR2 FQNEAQ (reference sequence). The CDR3, as DNA: TGTGCCAGCTCGTCTCTTCAGACCCAGTACTTC. Translated: CASSSLQTQYF.

The chain combines TRBV29-1 with TRBJ2-1; TRBD2 aligns across 8 bases. J gave up 1 base and V 5 bases, and 7 bases lay outside the gene matches. There are 15 residues in the CDR3. CDR1 is SQVTM and CDR2 is ANQGSEA in the germline V gene. CDR3 DNA: TGCAGCGTTAACAGCGGGGGTGGTTCCTACAATGAGCAGTTCTTC. It codes for CSVNSGGGSYNEQFF.

This rearrangement joins TRBV27 to TRBJ2-3; D is uncertain. Germline V gives CDR1 MNHEY, CDR2 SMNVEV (reference sequence). The CDR3 has 12 amino acids. Between the trimmed V and J ends, which lost 5 bases and 5 bases, there was a span of 8 bases. CDR3 nucleotides: TGTGCCAGCAGTACTTTGGAAGATACGCAGTATTTT. It specifies CASSTLEDTQYF.

Many counts were recorded for this clonotype. The chain uses TRBV7-2 and TRBJ2-1, with D perhaps matching TRBD2 (6 bases). Between the trimmed V and J ends, which lost 5 bases and 9 bases, there was a span of 17 bases. Germline CDR1 reads SGHTA; CDR2 reads FQGNSA. CDR3 length equals 14 residues. CDR3 DNA: TGTGCCAGCAGCCCTGAGGTTGGCGGGGTTGAGCAGTTCTTC. It yields the protein CASSPEVGGVEQFF.

In this sample, this clonotype turned up a few times. The rearrangement uses TRBV19 and TRBJ2-2; perhaps TRBD2 as D (5 bases). The CDR3 sequence is 14 residues long. V was pared by 3 bases and J by 7 bases, with 12 bases between. CDR1 is LNHDA and CDR2 is SQIVND in the germline V gene (reference sequence). The DNA of the CDR3 is TGTGCCAGTAGTATCTCGGGAACGGTCGGGGAGCTGTTTTTT. It encodes CASSISGTVGELFF.

This clonotype was picked up a small number of times. This chain links TRBV6-1 with TRBJ2-4, with D perhaps TRBD2 (5 bases). This CDR3 is built from 20 residues. Germline V gives CDR1 MNHNS, CDR2 SASEGT. V gave up 7 bases and J gave up 1 base, with 29 bases separating them. The DNA for the CDR3 is TGTGCCAGCATTGGTGTCGGGGTCTTGACGCTCGGTACGGCCAAAAACATTCAGTACTTC. Protein product: CASIGVGVLTLGTAKNIQYF.

This clonotype has at least ten counts. The chain recombines TRBV6-5 with TRBJ1-4, with TRBD1 matching over 9 bases. Germline V CDR1 and CDR2: MNHEY, SVGAGI. V gave up 10 bases and J gave up 5 bases; unmatched junction bases: 2. The CDR3 totals 12 residues. The CDR3 DNA reads TGTGCCACCGGGACAGGGAATGAAAAACTGTTTTTT. It specifies CATGTGNEKLFF.

The sample holds many counts of this clonotype. This chain's CDR3 is CASSWAGVETEQYF. The DNA of the CDR3 is TGTGCCAGCAGCTGGGCGGGAGTGGAAACCGAGCAGTACTTC. The chain recombines TRBV6-2 or TRBV6-3 with TRBJ2-7; 7 bases map to TRBD2. This CDR3 spans 14 amino acids. Germline V gene data show CDR1 as MNHEY and CDR2 as SVGEGT. J was trimmed by 6 bases and V by 6 bases; bases with no gene match: 11.

The table lists this clonotype with many counts. For the CDR3, the DNA is TGTGCCAGCAGTTTAGCGTTAAGCACAGATACGCAGTATTTT. Translation gives CASSLALSTDTQYF. The chain links TRBV27 to TRBJ2-3; D gene unclear. This CDR3 comprises 14 residues. The germline V gene has CDR1 MNHEY and CDR2 SMNVEV (reference sequence). The ends were cut back, 2 bases at V and 0 bases at J, with 6 bases in the middle.

This clonotype was picked up a small number of times. The V and J genes are TRBV4-2 and TRBJ1-3; no clear D. The V end was cut by 3 bases, the J end by 0 bases, with 3 bases between. The CDR3 runs 13 residues. Germline-derived CDR1 and CDR2 are LGHNA and YNFKEQ. The CDR3: CASSQASGNTIYF. For the CDR3, the DNA is TGTGCCAGCAGCCAGGCCTCTGGAAACACCATATATTTT.

Remarks on this clonotype: A much larger clone lies a single base off, so this may be a read error. V and J are TRBV28 and TRBJ2-3; 8 nucleotides line up with TRBD2. Looked up from germline, CDR1 is MDHEN and CDR2 is SYDVKM. The CDR3 loop spans 14 amino acids. The CDR3, as DNA: TGTGTCAGCAGTTTCGGGGGGGGCACAGATACGCAGTATTTT. Its translation is CVSSFGGGTDTQYF.

V gene TRBV5-1 combines with J gene TRBJ2-1; TRBD1 matches 9 bases. Germline V gene lookup returns CDR1 SGHRS and CDR2 YFSETQ. Unmatched junction bases numbered 7, after V lost 4 bases and J lost 5 bases. CDR3 length: 15 amino acids. Here the CDR3 reads CASSPGTGLHNEQFF. The CDR3 bases are TGCGCCAGCAGCCCGGGGACAGGGTTGCACAATGAGCAGTTCTTC.

The chain links TRBV12-3 or TRBV12-4 to TRBJ1-6; weak D call: TRBD1 (6 bases). Deletions cut 5 bases from V and 7 bases from J, with 12 bases between. This CDR3 is built from 14 residues. The CDR3 DNA reads as TGTGCCAGCAGTCCCCGGGACAACAATTCACCCCTCCACTTT. Amino acid sequence: CASSPRDNNSPLHF.

The chain couples TRBV12-3 or TRBV12-4 to TRBJ2-2; no firm D call. There are 11 residues in the CDR3. The V end lost 6 bases, the J end lost 8 bases, and 7 bases lay between the germline ends. CDR3: CASSPQGELFF. CDR3 nucleotide sequence: TGTGCCAGCAGCCCCCAGGGGGAGCTGTTTTTT.

V and J are TRBV10-1 and TRBJ1-6, with 7 bases fitting TRBD1. Germline V gene lookup returns CDR1 WNHNN and CDR2 SYGVQD (reference sequence). The CDR3 is 19 residues long. J lost 0 bases, V lost 7 bases, and 15 bases had no gene match. The CDR3 loop reads CASNPTGRPPSSYNSPLHF. DNA for the CDR3: TGCGCCAGCAACCCGACAGGGCGCCCTCCGAGCTCCTATAATTCACCCCTCCACTTT.

This clonotype has more than one count but fewer than ten. V usage is TRBV7-6 and J usage is TRBJ2-7; D is possibly TRBD1 (6 bases). CDR3 size: 14 residues. Germline lookup yields CDR1 SGHVS and CDR2 FNYEAQ. With 3 bases removed from V and 4 bases from J, the gap between germline ends came to 13 bases. As DNA, the CDR3 is TGTGCCAGCAGCTTGCAGGGGCAAGGGTACGAGCAGTACTTC. Translating it yields CASSLQGQGYEQYF.

This clonotype was observed a few times. This chain links TRBV5-1 with TRBJ1-1; D unresolved. The CDR3 contains 15 residues. The V and J ends lost 0 bases and 6 bases respectively, with 15 bases between them. CDR1 and CDR2 (germline): SGHRS, YFSETQ. CDR3 protein: CASSLVAGLGAEAFF. The CDR3 DNA sequence: TGCGCCAGCAGCTTGGTGGCGGGTTTGGGTGCTGAAGCTTTCTTT.

The chain couples TRBV29-1 to TRBJ2-3; no clear D. The germline V and J ends were trimmed by 5 bases and 3 bases, with 9 bases remaining between them. Germline V gives CDR1 SQVTM, CDR2 ANQGSEA. This CDR3 comprises 12 residues. The CDR3 DNA reads as TGCAGCGTTCACCCGACTACAGATACGCAGTATTTT. Translation: CSVHPTTDTQYF.

This clonotype was observed many times. The chain carries TRBV20-1 and TRBJ2-5; the D is unclear. The V gene's germline CDR1 is DFQATT and CDR2 SNEGSKA (reference sequence). This CDR3 comprises 12 residues. Trimming took off 5 bases at V and 3 bases at J, with 10 bases between the two ends. This CDR3 is CSAPRREETQYF. The CDR3 region has the DNA TGCAGTGCTCCGAGAAGAGAAGAGACCCAGTACTTC.

This clonotype came up many times. This sequence joins TRBV5-4 and TRBJ2-7; 7 bases are a match to TRBD2. This CDR3 has 12 amino acids. CDR1 and CDR2 from the germline V gene are SGHNT and YYREEE (reference sequence). The J segment lost 6 bases and the V segment lost 3 bases, leaving 3 bases of the junction unmatched. This chain's CDR3 is CASSSGGREQYF. CDR3 bases: TGTGCCAGCAGCTCGGGGGGTCGCGAGCAGTACTTC. The entire variable domain, with the rest obtained from reference TRBV5-4 and TRBJ2-7, is as follows: ETGVTQSPTHLIKTRGQQVTLRCSSQSGHNTVSWYQQALGQGPQFIFQYYREEENGRGNFPPRFSGLQFPNYSSELNVNALELDDSALYLCASSSGGREQYFGPGTRLTVT.